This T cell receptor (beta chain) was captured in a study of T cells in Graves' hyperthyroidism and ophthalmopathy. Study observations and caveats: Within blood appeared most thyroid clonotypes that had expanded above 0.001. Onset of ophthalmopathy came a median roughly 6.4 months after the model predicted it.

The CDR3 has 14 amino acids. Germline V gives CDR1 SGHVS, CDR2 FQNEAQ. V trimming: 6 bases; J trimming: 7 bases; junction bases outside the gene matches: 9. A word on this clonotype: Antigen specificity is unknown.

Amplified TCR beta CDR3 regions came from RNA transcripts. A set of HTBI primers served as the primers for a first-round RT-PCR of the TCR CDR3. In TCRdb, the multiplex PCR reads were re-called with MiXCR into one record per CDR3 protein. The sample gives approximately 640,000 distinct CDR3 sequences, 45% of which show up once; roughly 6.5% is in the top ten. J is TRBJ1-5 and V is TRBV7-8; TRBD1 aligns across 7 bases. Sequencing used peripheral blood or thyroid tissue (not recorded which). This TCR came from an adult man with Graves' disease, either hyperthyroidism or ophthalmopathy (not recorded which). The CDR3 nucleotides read TGTGCCAGCAGTCGAACAGGGGAGGGGCAGCCCCAGCATTTT. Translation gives CASSRTGEGQPQHF.